One sample yielded the 23 T cell receptor beta chains listed below, sequenced in a study of T-cell memory formation after mild COVID-19. A single record per CDR3 protein comes from TCRdb applying MiXCR to the 5' RACE reads. Of about 130,000 distinct CDR3 sequences in the sample, approximately 15% were seen once. Sequences were obtained from PBMCs or a T cell subset sorted from them (not recorded which). The source is a man aged 18-30 years who had mild COVID-19 (a few samples of this study predate the infection). Cell type and time point are not known.

The rearrangement links TRBV7-3 to TRBJ2-2, with TRBD1 matching over 7 bases. The ends lost 5 bases at V and 4 bases at J; junction bases unmatched: 10. Germline CDR1 SGHTA, CDR2 FQGTGA. The CDR3 contains 16 residues. CDR3 protein: CASSPRQGGATGELFF. CDR3 DNA: TGTGCCAGCAGCCCACGACAGGGTGGGGCCACCGGGGAGCTGTTTTTT.

At least ten counts were recorded for this clonotype. J is TRBJ2-1 and V is TRBV29-1; D remains unclear. Germline V gives CDR1 SQVTM, CDR2 ANQGSEA. This CDR3 region has 14 residues. V was cut by 4 bases and J by 10 bases, with 20 bases left in between. The CDR3 DNA is TGCAGCGTTGCTGAAGGGTGGGCGGCTGGAGAGCAGTTCTTC. Amino acid sequence: CSVAEGWAAGEQFF.

As regards this clonotype: A much larger clone lies one base from this, so it may be a read error. V is TRBV13 and J is TRBJ2-2, with D hard to call. Germline lookup yields CDR1 PRHDT and CDR2 FYEKMQ (reference sequence). With 5 bases removed from V and 10 bases from J, the gap between germline ends came to 11 bases. The CDR3 contains 12 residues. The DNA for the CDR3 is TGTGCCAGCAGCCTCCCTGGGGTGGAGCTGTTTTTT. It is translated as CASSLPGVELFF.

The sample holds a few counts of this clonotype. This CDR3 reads CASSQFSGTTQGEQYF. The CDR3 coding sequence is TGCGCCAGCAGCCAATTCTCCGGGACTACACAGGGGGAGCAGTACTTC. V is TRBV4-3 and J is TRBJ2-7, with D possibly being TRBD1 or TRBD2 (7 bases each). CDR3 length: 16 residues. Germline V gene sequence: CDR1 LGHNA, CDR2 YSLEER. Trimming took 2 bases from V and 7 from J, leaving 21 bases between them.

This clonotype was recorded at least ten times. The chain employs TRBV4-2 and TRBJ2-3; D unclear. In germline, CDR1 is LGHNA, CDR2 YNFKEQ. Trimming took 1 base from V and 3 from J, leaving 14 bases between them. CDR3 length equals 16 residues. The CDR3 sequence is CASSQVISSGTDTQYF. CDR3 bases: TGTGCCAGCAGCCAAGTGATTAGCTCGGGTACAGATACGCAGTATTTT.

This clonotype was seen a few times. The chain links TRBV6-5 to TRBJ2-7; 8 nucleotides match TRBD1. Trimming at V came to 2 bases and at J to 6 bases, leaving 3 bases not matched to a gene. Per the germline V gene, CDR1 is MNHEY and CDR2 is SVGAGI. The CDR3 covers 13 residues. CDR3 protein: CASSYDRGAEQYV. The CDR3 DNA sequence: TGTGCCAGCAGTTACGACAGGGGTGCCGAGCAGTACGTC.

The chain links TRBV6-6 to TRBJ1-3, with 9 nucleotides matching TRBD1. V shed 0 bases, J shed 1 base, and the junction held 4 bases outside the gene matches. Per germline, CDR1 MNHNY and CDR2 SVGAGI (reference sequence). The CDR3 runs to 17 residues. In DNA form, the CDR3 reads TGTGCCAGCAGTTACTCTCCCGGGACAGGGTCTGGAAACACCATATATTTT. Protein product: CASSYSPGTGSGNTIYF.

Here the CDR3 DNA reads TGTGCCAGCAGCACAACCGTTTCGGGGGACGACGAGCAGTACTTC. Translation: CASSTTVSGDDEQYF. The chain couples TRBV5-5 to TRBJ2-7, with a tentative D call TRBD2 (6 bases). Germline assignment: CDR1 SGHKS and CDR2 YYEKEE (reference sequence). The V end was cut by 4 bases, the J end by 5 bases, with 19 bases between. The CDR3 sequence is 15 residues long. Full variable domain (rest looked up from reference TRBV5-5 and TRBJ2-7): DAGVTQSPTHLIKTRGQQVTLRCSPISGHKSVSWYQQVLGQGPQFIFQYYEKEERGRGNFPDRFSARQFPNYSSELNVNALLLGDSALYLCASSTTVSGDDEQYFGPGTRLTVT.

This clonotype was observed a few times. The chain couples TRBV4-3 to TRBJ2-7; possibly TRBD2 for D (6 bases). This CDR3 has 14 amino acids. Germline CDR1 LGHNA, CDR2 YSLEER. Trimming removed 1 base from V and 0 bases from J, with 7 bases in between. The CDR3 reads CASSQAGGSYEQYF. The CDR3 region has the DNA TGCGCCAGCAGCCAAGCCGGGGGCTCCTACGAGCAGTACTTC.

This clonotype was seen more than once but under ten times. The chain carries TRBV5-1 and TRBJ2-5; D not certain. V lost 6 bases and J lost 4, with 16 bases in between. The CDR3 sequence is 14 residues long. The germline gives CDR1 SGHRS, CDR2 YFSETQ. The CDR3 reads CASTLLSIAETQYF. The CDR3 region has the DNA TGCGCCAGCACCCTGTTAAGTATAGCAGAGACCCAGTACTTC. The variable domain in full, with the rest retrieved from reference TRBV5-1 and TRBJ2-5, is KAGVTQTPRYLIKTRGQQVTLSCSPISGHRSVSWYQQTPGQGLQFLFEYFSETQRNKGNFPGRFSGRQFSNSRSEMNVSTLELGDSALYLCASTLLSIAETQYFGPGTRLLVL.

This clonotype came up a few times. The chain couples TRBV21-1 to TRBJ2-7; no DNA check was done on the table's D call, TRBD2. TRBV21-1 is labeled a pseudogene. CDR3 size: 13 residues. The CDR3 sequence: CATPPGSSYEQYV. The CDR3 region has the DNA TGTGCCACCCCGCCCGGGAGCTCCTACGAGCAGTACGTC.

This clonotype was seen more than once but under ten times. The gene calls are TRBV4-2 and TRBJ2-4; TRBD2 matches 11 bases. CDR3 length: 17 amino acids. Germline assignment: CDR1 LGHNA and CDR2 YNFKEQ. V shed 2 bases and J 7 bases; nucleotides not matched to a gene: 10. CDR3 protein: CASSQSYTSGGDNIQYF. CDR3 bases: TGTGCCAGCAGCCAATCCTATACTAGCGGGGGTGACAACATTCAGTACTTC.

The chain combines TRBV6-5 with TRBJ2-1, with 7 bases aligning to TRBD1. The V segment lost 2 bases and the J segment 6 bases; nucleotides outside the gene matches: 13. This CDR3 has 17 amino acids. CDR1 is MNHEY, CDR2 SVGAGI, per germline. CDR3 in DNA: TGTGCCAGCAGTTACCGATTGACAGGGTTTATGGGCAATGAGCAGTTCTTC. This encodes CASSYRLTGFMGNEQFF.

This clonotype showed up just a few times. This sequence joins TRBV11-1 and TRBJ2-2, with 9 bases matching TRBD2. The length of the CDR3 is 17 residues. Unmatched junction bases numbered 9, after V lost 0 bases and J lost 7 bases. Germline V gene sequence: CDR1 SGHAT, CDR2 FQDESV (reference sequence). The CDR3: CASSLASGGAYFGELFF. The CDR3 coding sequence is TGTGCCAGCAGCTTAGCTAGCGGGGGAGCTTATTTCGGGGAGCTGTTTTTT.

This clonotype was seen only a few times. This chain joins TRBV29-1 and TRBJ2-7; TRBD2 might be the D (6 bases). V was trimmed by 4 bases and J by 2 bases, leaving 12 bases between them. Germline CDR1 is SQVTM and CDR2 is ANQGSEA. This CDR3 is 13 amino acids long. Written as DNA, the CDR3 is TGCAGCGTTGCCGGGGGTTCTCCCTACGAGCAGTACTTC. Amino acid sequence: CSVAGGSPYEQYF.

This clonotype came up a few times. V and J are TRBV12-3 or TRBV12-4 and TRBJ2-3, with 11 nucleotides matching TRBD2. The CDR3 covers 16 residues. V lost 7 bases to trimming and J lost 5 bases; unmatched junction nucleotides: 11. The CDR3, as DNA: TGTGCCAGCACCGACTTTAGCGGGGGGGCGATAGATACGCAGTATTTT. Its translation: CASTDFSGGAIDTQYF.

The sample holds a few counts of this clonotype. The V and J genes are TRBV9 and TRBJ2-2; 7 bases map to TRBD1. The length of the CDR3 is 15 residues. The germline V gene encodes CDR1 SGDLS and CDR2 YYNGEE. Trimming cost V 0 bases and J 7 bases; bases outside gene matches: 6. The CDR3 region is CASSVARGGHGELFF. CDR3 nucleotides: TGTGCCAGCAGCGTAGCTCGAGGGGGCCACGGGGAGCTGTTTTTT.

The CDR3 is CASSLGFANTGELFF. The CDR3 coding sequence is TGTGCCAGCAGCTTAGGGTTCGCGAACACCGGGGAGCTGTTTTTT. V and J are TRBV11-3 and TRBJ2-2; D unresolved. This CDR3 has 15 residues. V lost 1 base, J lost 0 bases, and 6 bases lay in between. Germline loops: CDR1 SGHNT, CDR2 YENEEA.

The chain joins TRBV20-1 to TRBJ2-5, with D maybe TRBD1 (6 bases). The germline V gene encodes CDR1 DFQATT and CDR2 SNEGSKA (reference sequence). V was trimmed by 6 bases and J by 6 bases, leaving 14 bases between them. CDR3 length equals 12 residues. The CDR3 nucleotides read TGCAGTGCCGACAGGAGGATGAAGACCCAGTACTTC. This translates into CSADRRMKTQYF.

This clonotype came up a few times. This chain joins TRBV7-2 and TRBJ1-1; 9 bases line up with TRBD1. Germline trimming cut 4 bases from V and 1 base from J; bases unmatched to any gene: 1. The CDR3 is 14 residues long. CDR1 SGHTA and CDR2 FQGNSA come from the germline V gene. CDR3 nucleotide sequence: TGTGCCAGCAGCTGGGACAGGGCGAACACTGAAGCTTTCTTT. Its translation is CASSWDRANTEAFF.

V is TRBV7-3 and J is TRBJ1-1; 7 bases are a match to TRBD1. J was trimmed by 1 base and V by 4 bases; bases with no gene match: 6. CDR3 length equals 15 residues. The V gene's germline CDR1 is SGHTA and CDR2 FQGTGA. The CDR3 DNA is TGTGCCAGCAGCTGGGCCGGGACAGCGAACACTGAAGCTTTCTTT. Translation: CASSWAGTANTEAFF. The full variable domain, completed using reference TRBV7-3 and TRBJ1-1, is GAGVSQTPSNKVTEKGKYVELRCDPISGHTALYWYRQSLGQGPEFLIYFQGTGAADDSGLPNDRFFAVRPEGSVSTLKIQRTERGDSAVYLCASSWAGTANTEAFFGQGTRLTVV.

In its sample, this clonotype was seen a few times. The CDR3 DNA sequence: TGCGCCAGCAGCCGAAGAACAGGGGCAGGAGATACGCAGTATTTT. Its translation: CASSRRTGAGDTQYF. The chain carries TRBV5-1 and TRBJ2-3; 7 bases map to TRBD1. Germline V lookup: CDR1 SGHRS, CDR2 YFSETQ. The CDR3 length is 15 residues. V shed 4 bases, J shed 5 bases, and the junction held 10 bases outside the gene matches.

This chain links TRBV7-9 with TRBJ2-3, with 12 bases identical to TRBD1. Looked up from germline, CDR1 is SEHNR and CDR2 is FQNEAQ (reference sequence). Germline trimming cut 5 bases from V and 2 bases from J; bases unmatched to any gene: 5. The CDR3 consists of 16 residues. The CDR3 protein is CASSPGQGANTDTQYF. In nucleotides, the CDR3 is TGTGCCAGCAGCCCGGGACAGGGGGCCAACACAGATACGCAGTATTTT.